These 32 T cell receptor beta chains came from one sample sequenced in a study of blood T cells in healthy people across ages (dated by TCRdb to the mid-2010s). Receptor amplification or capture employed 5' RACE. The run used an Illumina HiSeq 2500. A second 7 to 11 cycle PCR used a sample-barcoded 5' primer and a J-beta primer mix. TCRdb cleaned the public reads at Q25 with fastp, built clones with MiXCR and kept in-frame beta chains. Each CDR3 protein appears once, grouped with its most common genes and DNA. The sample yields over 1.5 million distinct CDR3 sequences; roughly 50% were counted once. Jointly, the top ten make up more than 2% of the sample. Sequencing was performed on blood. All receptors come from a middle-aged woman in good health.

The V and J genes are TRBV5-5 and TRBJ2-1; 7 bases are a match to TRBD2. The ends lost 3 bases at V and 6 bases at J; junction bases unmatched: 9. Germline CDR1 SGHKS, CDR2 YYEKEE (reference sequence). The CDR3 length is 15 residues. The CDR3 region has the DNA TGTGCCAGCAGCTCCTTAGCGGGTCCCGGCAATGAGCAGTTCTTC. Translated, it gives CASSSLAGPGNEQFF.

V and J are TRBV20-1 and TRBJ1-2, with D tentatively TRBD1 (6 bases). Per the germline V gene, CDR1 is DFQATT and CDR2 is SNEGSKA (reference sequence). V was clipped by 3 bases and J by 7 bases, with 18 bases between them. CDR3 length: 14 residues. The CDR3 region is CSASWGRGVGGYTF. CDR3 DNA: TGCAGTGCTAGTTGGGGCAGGGGCGTTGGTGGCTACACCTTC.

This chain joins TRBV7-2 and TRBJ2-4, with TRBD1 matching 9 bases. CDR3 length: 16 residues. Germline V gene lookup returns CDR1 SGHTA and CDR2 FQGNSA. The ends lost 4 bases at V and 3 bases at J; junction bases unmatched: 7. For the CDR3, the DNA is TGTGCCAGCAGCTCGGGGACAGGGCAGGGCAAAAACATTCAGTACTTC. Protein product: CASSSGTGQGKNIQYF.

As concerns this clonotype: A read error may produce the germline difference seen at one junction end. The rearrangement uses TRBV20-1 and TRBJ2-1, with D uncertain. Germline V gene lookup returns CDR1 DFQATT and CDR2 SNEGSKA (reference sequence). The CDR3 consists of 12 residues. The CDR3 region is CSAREGNNERFF. The DNA for the CDR3 is TGCAGTGCTAGAGAGGGGAACAATGAGCGGTTCTTC.

V gene TRBV10-3 combines with J gene TRBJ2-4; 8 bases align to TRBD1. The J call may be faulty, since TRBJ2-7 better matches the DNA end. This CDR3 region has 13 residues. Germline loops: CDR1 ENHRY, CDR2 SYGVKD. This CDR3 is CAISLQGAYEQYF. The DNA for the CDR3 is TGTGCCATCTCATTACAGGGGGCCTACGAGCAGTACTTC.

The V gene is TRBV12-3 or TRBV12-4, the J gene TRBJ2-3; 15 bases are shared with TRBD2. The trim removed 4 bases at V and 4 bases at J, leaving 12 bases unmatched. The CDR3 length is 19 residues. The CDR3 DNA is TGTGCCAGCAGTTCACCGGGACTAGCGGGGGGAGCTAGCGCAGATACGCAGTATTTT. It yields the protein CASSSPGLAGGASADTQYF.

This clonotype was picked up one time. The J gene is TRBJ1-4, the V gene TRBV12-3 or TRBV12-4; D is uncertain. The CDR3 sequence is 13 residues long. The germline V and J ends were trimmed by 9 bases and 5 bases, with 13 bases remaining between them. CDR3 nucleotides: TGTGCCAGTACTAGGGAGGCGAATGAAAAACTGTTTTTT. Encoded protein: CASTREANEKLFF.

In DNA form, the CDR3 reads TGTGCCAGCAGTGATGGGGGGTATGGGGCGGATACGCAGTATTTT. This codes for CASSDGGYGADTQYF. The V gene is TRBV6-1, the J gene TRBJ2-3, with a tentative D call TRBD2 (6 bases). The germline V gene has CDR1 MNHNS and CDR2 SASEGT. The V gene lost 3 bases and the J gene lost 6 bases, with 16 bases spanning the gap. CDR3 size: 15 residues.

This clonotype has just a few counts. The rearrangement joins TRBV2 to TRBJ2-2; the D is unclear. CDR1 and CDR2 from the germline V gene are SNHLY and FYNNEI. V lost 6 bases to trimming and J lost 0 bases, with 11 bases between them. CDR3 size: 15 residues. Written as DNA, the CDR3 is TGTGCCAGCAGAGTCGAGACCGCGAACACCGGGGAGCTGTTTTTT. This translates into CASRVETANTGELFF.

The rearrangement uses TRBV7-2 and TRBJ1-5; TRBD1 might be the D (5 bases). V lost 4 bases to trimming and J lost 7 bases, with 11 bases between them. The V gene's germline CDR1 is SGHTA and CDR2 FQGNSA. This CDR3 contains 13 residues. CDR3 nucleotides: TGTGCCAGCAGCTGGGACGGCGGACAGCCCCAGCATTTT. This codes for CASSWDGGQPQHF.

This clonotype was seen a few times. The genes are TRBV15 and TRBJ1-5; tentatively, D is TRBD1 (5 bases). The CDR3 consists of 14 residues. Germline values: CDR1 LNHNV, CDR2 YYDKDF (reference sequence). V lost 2 bases to trimming and J lost 6 bases, with 11 bases between them. CDR3 sequence reads: CATSRSRAGQPQHF. The CDR3 DNA follows: TGTGCCACCAGCAGAAGCAGGGCGGGTCAGCCCCAGCATTTT. Variable domain in full (rest from reference TRBV15 and TRBJ1-5): DAMVIQNPRYQVTQFGKPVTLSCSQTLNHNVMYWYQQKSSQAPKLLFHYYDKDFNNEADTPDNFQSRRPNTSFCFLDIRSPGLGDTAMYLCATSRSRAGQPQHFGDGTRLSIL.

This clonotype occurred a few times. This rearrangement joins TRBV9 to TRBJ1-2, with D perhaps TRBD1 (6 bases). The germline CDR1 and CDR2 sequences are SGDLS and YYNGEE. The CDR3 runs 13 residues. The germline V and J ends were trimmed by 4 bases and 8 bases, with 15 bases remaining between them. The CDR3 loop reads CASSSRAGDGYTF. The CDR3 DNA is TGTGCCAGCAGCTCCCGGGCAGGGGACGGCTACACCTTC.

This clonotype was found a few times. The V and J genes are TRBV20-1 and TRBJ1-2; D unresolved. The CDR3 totals 17 residues. The V and J ends lost 1 base and 0 bases respectively, with 18 bases between them. Germline CDR1 DFQATT, CDR2 SNEGSKA (reference sequence). CDR3 nucleotides: TGCAGTGCTAGAGTGGAGGTCAGCCCAGAAACTAACTATGGCTACACCTTC. Translated: CSARVEVSPETNYGYTF.

The chain has TRBV18 and TRBJ1-5, with TRBD1 matching over 10 bases. The ends lost 6 bases at V and 3 bases at J; junction bases unmatched: 5. The CDR3 is 15 amino acids. Germline CDR1 and CDR2: KGHSH and LQKENI. This CDR3 reads CASSPDRGHNQPQHF. CDR3 bases: TGTGCCAGCTCGCCTGACAGGGGGCACAATCAGCCCCAGCATTTT.

The genes are TRBV6-2 or TRBV6-3 and TRBJ2-7; a possible D gene is TRBD1 (5 bases). The V end lost 6 bases, the J end lost 7 bases, and 13 bases lay between the germline ends. Germline CDR1 reads MNHEY; CDR2 reads SVGEGT. The CDR3 spans 12 residues. The CDR3 nucleotides read TGTGCCAGCAGAACTCCAGGGATTGAGCAGTACTTC. Encoded protein: CASRTPGIEQYF.

The rearrangement uses TRBV9 and TRBJ1-3, with D uncertain. CDR1 SGDLS and CDR2 YYNGEE come from the germline V gene. Trimming took 4 bases from V and 7 from J, leaving 9 bases between them. The CDR3 is 12 amino acids. The CDR3 reads CASSTGPNTIYF. For the CDR3, the DNA is TGTGCCAGCAGCACCGGGCCCAACACCATATATTTT.

DNA of the CDR3: TGTGCCAGGAACCTCGAGGAGGGCCACGAGCAGTACTTC. Residues: CARNLEEGHEQYF. This chain joins TRBV5-6 and TRBJ2-4, with D possibly matching TRBD2 (6 bases). The end of the DNA aligns better with TRBJ2-7, so the J call may be wrong. The V gene's germline CDR1 is SGHDT and CDR2 YYEEEE. The CDR3 is made up of 13 amino acids.

The chain joins TRBV7-9 to TRBJ2-7; 8 bases map to TRBD2. Germline CDR1 is SEHNR and CDR2 is FQNEAQ (reference sequence). This CDR3 is 15 amino acids long. Unmatched junction bases numbered 8, after V lost 0 bases and J lost 7 bases. The chain's CDR3 is CASSLAPGRGPEQYF. The CDR3 bases are TGTGCCAGCAGCTTAGCGCCCGGGAGGGGACCAGAGCAGTACTTC.

This clonotype was counted many times. The V and J genes are TRBV7-2 and TRBJ2-5, with 7 bases matching TRBD2. The CDR3 spans 15 residues. CDR1 and CDR2 from the germline V gene are SGHTA and FQGNSA. Trimming removed 3 bases from V and 4 bases from J; junction bases left unmatched: 8. The CDR3 coding sequence is TGTGCCAGCAGCTTGCAGCGGGGTGGTCGAGAGACCCAGTACTTC. Translating it yields CASSLQRGGRETQYF.

The rearrangement uses TRBV21-1 and TRBJ2-4; the table gives TRBD1 as D, unverified against the DNA. The J call is in doubt because the DNA end fits TRBJ2-7 better. TRBV21-1 is listed as a pseudogene. The CDR3 loop spans 15 amino acids. DNA for the CDR3: TGTGCCAGCAGCAAAGGGGACAGGGATAGCTGCGAGCAGTACTTC. Its translation is CASSKGDRDSCEQYF.

The chain's CDR3 is CSARDGASGKETQYF. CDR3 DNA sequence: TGCAGTGCTAGAGATGGGGCTAGCGGTAAAGAGACCCAGTACTTC. The chain couples TRBV20-1 to TRBJ2-5; 7 nucleotides align to TRBD2. The CDR3 is 15 residues long. V lost 0 bases to trimming and J lost 3 bases; unmatched junction nucleotides: 7. Germline loops: CDR1 DFQATT, CDR2 SNEGSKA (reference sequence).

This clonotype was seen a handful of times. The rearrangement links TRBV24-1 to TRBJ2-5, with D possibly being TRBD1 (6 bases). V gave up 3 bases and J gave up 2 bases, with 12 bases separating them. The germline V gene has CDR1 KGHDR and CDR2 SFDVKD. This CDR3 is 15 amino acids long. In DNA, the CDR3 is TGTGCCACCAGTGATCAACAGGGAAGGCAAGAGACCCAGTACTTC. The encoded protein is CATSDQQGRQETQYF.

The J gene is TRBJ2-1, the V gene TRBV7-2; D might be TRBD2 (6 bases). The ends were cut back, 5 bases at V and 5 bases at J, with 19 bases in the middle. The CDR3 is made up of 16 amino acids. Germline lookup yields CDR1 SGHTA and CDR2 FQGNSA. CDR3 sequence reads: CASSPLGLTDNNEQFF. CDR3 DNA sequence: TGTGCCAGCAGCCCCCTGGGACTTACCGATAACAATGAGCAGTTCTTC.

J is TRBJ1-2 and V is TRBV27; 9 bases are shared with TRBD1. CDR3 size: 13 residues. V gave up 7 bases and J gave up 5 bases; unmatched junction bases: 5. CDR1 is MNHEY and CDR2 is SMNVEV in the germline V gene (reference sequence). The CDR3 loop is CASTPGQGYGYTF. The CDR3 nucleotides are TGTGCCAGCACCCCGGGACAGGGTTATGGCTACACCTTC.

This clonotype was observed a few times. The CDR3 sequence: CASRDRIREQFF. Written as DNA, the CDR3 is TGTGCCAGCAGGGACAGGATTCGGGAGCAGTTCTTC. The chain recombines TRBV6-1 with TRBJ2-1; TRBD1 matches 7 bases. V shed 6 bases, J shed 10 bases, and the junction held 6 bases outside the gene matches. Germline V CDR1 and CDR2: MNHNS, SASEGT. The CDR3 extends over 12 amino acids.

This clonotype was recorded a few times. The chain uses TRBV6-1 and TRBJ2-3; D is undetermined. The CDR3 contains 16 residues. Trimming stripped 0 bases from V and 0 bases from J, with 10 bases between. Germline CDR1 and CDR2: MNHNS and SASEGT. This chain's CDR3 is CASSEAKVSSTDTQYF. In nucleotides, the CDR3 is TGTGCCAGCAGTGAAGCCAAGGTATCAAGCACAGATACGCAGTATTTT.

The V and J genes are TRBV29-1 and TRBJ2-2; TRBD1 aligns across 7 bases. Germline V gene data show CDR1 as SQVTM and CDR2 as ANQGSEA. The CDR3 consists of 15 residues. The J segment lost 2 bases and the V segment lost 2 bases, leaving 5 bases of the junction unmatched. The CDR3 spells CSVERGGVNTGELFF. The CDR3 coding sequence is TGCAGCGTTGAAAGAGGGGGCGTCAACACCGGGGAGCTGTTTTTT.

This chain joins TRBV28 and TRBJ2-5, with D unresolved. V lost 6 bases and J lost 2, with 10 bases in between. The CDR3 consists of 13 residues. The germline gives CDR1 MDHEN, CDR2 SYDVKM. The CDR3 bases are TGTGCCAGCAGCACAGCCACTCAAGAGACCCAGTACTTC. Amino acids: CASSTATQETQYF.

This clonotype was recorded many times. The chain uses TRBV7-9 and TRBJ2-7; 9 positions agree with TRBD1. The germline gives CDR1 SEHNR, CDR2 FQNEAQ (reference sequence). The trim removed 2 bases at V and 2 bases at J, leaving 4 bases unmatched. CDR3 length equals 15 residues. CDR3 protein: CASSLKGQGTYEQYF. The CDR3 DNA reads as TGTGCCAGCAGCTTAAAAGGACAGGGGACCTACGAGCAGTACTTC.

The rearrangement links TRBV10-1 to TRBJ2-7, with 8 bases that match TRBD1. This CDR3 is built from 15 residues. V shed 5 bases and J 5 bases; nucleotides not matched to a gene: 11. The germline V gene encodes CDR1 WNHNN and CDR2 SYGVQD (reference sequence). The DNA of the CDR3 is TGCGCCAGCAGTTTTTCTTTCGGGACAGGCAACGAGCAGTACTTC. As protein: CASSFSFGTGNEQYF.

The V and J genes are TRBV20-1 and TRBJ1-1; D is uncertain. The CDR3 is 14 amino acids. Germline loops: CDR1 DFQATT, CDR2 SNEGSKA (reference sequence). Trimming cost V 0 bases and J 4 bases, with 12 bases left between them. The CDR3 loop is CSAREGNVFTEAFF. The CDR3 DNA sequence: TGCAGTGCTAGAGAAGGCAACGTTTTCACTGAAGCTTTCTTT.

A few counts support this clonotype. The chain carries TRBV18 and TRBJ1-2; 7 positions agree with TRBD1. Germline V gene lookup returns CDR1 KGHSH and CDR2 LQKENI. J lost 2 bases, V lost 4 bases, and 4 bases had no gene match. The CDR3 length is 14 residues. The CDR3 DNA reads as TGTGCCAGCTCACTGAAACAGGGGAACTATGGCTACACCTTC. Amino acids: CASSLKQGNYGYTF.